This T cell receptor beta chain is from a study of T cell repertoires in cytomegalovirus infection. Study summary: It was the public TCR beta signatures that indicated both CMV infection and matching HLA type.

TCRdb itself ran the reads through MiXCR, one entry per CDR3 protein. The data show about 340,000 distinct CDR3 sequences, under 35% seen once. The study's findings and limits: CMV-specific TCR beta clonotypes restricted by HLA-C were the ones dominating the ex vivo response.

This clonotype was detected a few times. Its antigen is as yet unknown. The sequence derives from a human donor in good health (CMV status not recorded). Some clones in this sample may be carry-over from other donors' samples. The sample here was cultured PBMCs, taken from culture after CMV antigen stimulation.

For the CDR3, the DNA is TGTGCCAGCGCCTCGGAAGGGCCCTACGAGCAGTACTTC. Residues: CASASEGPYEQYF. The rearrangement joins TRBV7-9 to TRBJ2-7; D gene ambiguous. CDR1 is SEHNR, CDR2 FQNEAQ, per germline (reference sequence). CDR3 length: 13 residues. Trimming took 8 bases from V and 2 from J, leaving 13 bases between them.